Following are 25 T cell receptor beta chains from one sample sequenced in a study of T cell responses to AZD1222 COVID-19 vaccine. TCRdb keeps only in-frame clones here, not all; method: immunoSEQ multiplex PCR. The repertoire holds roughly 150,000 clones, with approximately 94% as singletons. This sample comprised peripheral blood, obtained 28 days after the second AZD1222 dose. These receptors all come from an adult who received the AZD1222 COVID-19 vaccine.

The chain is built from TRBV4-1 and TRBJ1-2; 12 bases map to TRBD1. The CDR3 contains 20 residues. The V gene end was trimmed by 1 base and the J gene end by 8 bases; junction bases not matched to a gene: 20. Germline loops: CDR1 MGHRA, CDR2 YSYEKL. Here the CDR3 DNA reads TGCGCCAGCAGCCAAGCAAAGACCGGGACAGGGGGCTATCCCCTTAAAGGCTACACCTTC. Translated, it gives CASSQAKTGTGGYPLKGYTF.

The J gene is TRBJ1-2, the V gene TRBV6-1; D is unresolved. The CDR3 covers 19 residues. Germline V CDR1 and CDR2: MNHNS, SASEGT. The V end was cut by 0 bases, the J end by 2 bases, with 22 bases between. CDR3 DNA sequence: TGTGCCAGCAGTGAAGCGAGTTGGTGGACCTACCTCGGCAACTATGGCTACACCTTC. Residues: CASSEASWWTYLGNYGYTF.

The chain carries TRBV28 and TRBJ2-3, with TRBD1 as a possible D gene (5 bases). Trimming cost V 7 bases and J 2 bases, with 10 bases left between them. CDR1 MDHEN and CDR2 SYDVKM come from the germline V gene. The CDR3 sequence is 13 residues long. The DNA for the CDR3 is TGTGCCAGCACAGGGCCCCCCACAGATACGCAGTATTTT. It yields the protein CASTGPPTDTQYF.

The chain joins TRBV27 to TRBJ2-2; 12 positions agree with TRBD1. The CDR3 runs to 18 residues. The germline CDR1 and CDR2 sequences are MNHEY and SMNVEV (reference sequence). V lost 5 bases, J lost 6 bases, and 13 bases stayed unmatched. CDR3 bases: TGTGCCAGCAGTAGCCGGGACAGGGGGCGTTTGGTAGCCGGGGAGCTGTTTTTT. Translation gives CASSSRDRGRLVAGELFF.

The rearrangement uses TRBV2 and TRBJ2-3; D remains ambiguous. This CDR3 has 15 residues. V was cut by 7 bases and J by 0 bases, with 14 bases left in between. In germline, CDR1 is SNHLY, CDR2 FYNNEI. In DNA form, the CDR3 reads TGTGCCAGCACAAGTATTACGACTAGCACAGATACGCAGTATTTT. Its protein product is CASTSITTSTDTQYF.

CDR3 residues: CASSPGRFNYGYTF. The CDR3 DNA sequence: TGTGCCAGCAGCCCTGGACGGTTTAACTATGGCTACACCTTC. The chain carries TRBV7-8 and TRBJ1-2; no clear D gene. Germline V gene sequence: CDR1 SGHVS, CDR2 FQNEAQ. The CDR3 runs 14 residues. Trimming stripped 5 bases from V and 1 base from J, with 11 bases between.

The V gene is TRBV27, the J gene TRBJ1-2; 8 nucleotides line up with TRBD1. Germline CDR1 reads MNHEY; CDR2 reads SMNVEV (reference sequence). This CDR3 region has 16 residues. V lost 6 bases, J lost 4 bases, and 13 bases stayed unmatched. CDR3 amino acids: CASRSRTDRVGYGYTF. The CDR3 region has the DNA TGTGCCAGCAGGAGTCGAACGGACAGGGTGGGCTATGGCTACACCTTC.

This sequence joins TRBV19 and TRBJ2-1; no firm D call. The V end was cut by 5 bases, the J end by 7 bases, with 21 bases between. Per germline, CDR1 LNHDA and CDR2 SQIVND (reference sequence). This CDR3 region has 16 residues. CDR3 sequence (DNA): TGTGCCAGTAGTGTGGTACCGCATCCTCCCGGTAATGAGCAGTTCTTC. This gives the protein CASSVVPHPPGNEQFF.

The chain couples TRBV6-5 to TRBJ2-1, with 7 bases matching TRBD1. The length of the CDR3 is 15 residues. The trim removed 5 bases at V and 9 bases at J, leaving 13 bases unmatched. The V gene's germline CDR1 is MNHEY and CDR2 SVGAGI. The CDR3 DNA reads TGTGCCAGCAGTCAAACAGGGGTGGGCCGTTCTGAGCAGTTCTTC. Protein product: CASSQTGVGRSEQFF.

The genes are TRBV4-2 and TRBJ2-7; D unclear. From germline, CDR1 is LGHNA and CDR2 YNFKEQ. The CDR3 contains 14 residues. Deletions cut 1 base from V and 5 bases from J, with 12 bases between. Here the CDR3 reads CASSQAQVANEQYF. CDR3 bases: TGTGCCAGCAGCCAAGCTCAGGTAGCAAACGAGCAGTACTTC.

V usage is TRBV3-1 (or the pseudogene TRBV3-2) and J usage is TRBJ2-7; 7 bases agree with TRBD1. In germline, CDR1 is LGHDT, CDR2 YNNKEL (reference sequence). V lost 6 bases to trimming and J lost 0 bases; unmatched junction nucleotides: 2. The CDR3 runs to 13 residues. The CDR3 loop reads CASRGTASYEQYF. CDR3 in DNA: TGTGCCAGCAGGGGGACAGCCTCCTACGAGCAGTACTTC.

This chain uses TRBV30 with TRBJ2-7; D is possibly TRBD2 (5 bases). Trimming cost V 1 base and J 13 bases, with 17 bases left between them. The CDR3 runs to 12 residues. The V gene's germline CDR1 is GTSNPN and CDR2 SVGIG (reference sequence). The CDR3 protein is CAWSGRGSLVYF. The CDR3 region has the DNA TGTGCCTGGAGTGGCCGGGGATCCCTTGTCTACTTC.

This chain joins TRBV10-3 and TRBJ2-7; 13 bases line up with TRBD2. CDR3 size: 17 residues. Germline CDR1 ENHRY, CDR2 SYGVKD. Trimming cost V 5 bases and J 2 bases; bases outside gene matches: 9. CDR3 DNA: TGTGCCATCAGTTCCCTAGCCGGGACTAGCGGGACCTACGAGCAGTACTTC. Its protein is CAISSLAGTSGTYEQYF.

The rearrangement links TRBV29-1 to TRBJ1-1, with D tentatively TRBD1 (5 bases). Trimming took 6 bases from V and 4 from J, leaving 15 bases between them. This CDR3 has 13 residues. The germline gives CDR1 SQVTM, CDR2 ANQGSEA. The CDR3 region has the DNA TGCAGCGTGGGGGGAGGGGTCGGCACTGAAGCTTTCTTT. Translating gives CSVGGGVGTEAFF.

The CDR3 nucleotides are TGTGCCAGCAGCTTGTGGCGTAGCAATTCACCCCTCCACTTT. This sequence encodes CASSLWRSNSPLHF. V gene TRBV11-2 combines with J gene TRBJ1-6; no firm D call. The CDR3 extends over 14 amino acids. The V gene's germline CDR1 is SGHAT and CDR2 FQNNGV. V was pared by 3 bases and J by 7 bases, with 10 bases between.

This clone was counted a single time. This chain connects TRBV4-2 to TRBJ2-6; D ambiguous. The CDR3 covers 17 residues. Germline lookup yields CDR1 LGHNA and CDR2 YNFKEQ. Trimming took off 0 bases at V and 4 bases at J, with 13 bases between the two ends. The CDR3 protein is CASSQEGTRSGANVLTF. For the CDR3, the DNA is TGTGCCAGCAGCCAAGAGGGAACCAGGTCCGGGGCCAACGTCCTGACTTTC.

V is TRBV11-1 and J is TRBJ2-7; the match to TRBD1 covers 8 bases. From germline, CDR1 is SGHAT and CDR2 FQDESV (reference sequence). This CDR3 region has 14 residues. With V trimmed by 6 bases and J by 2 bases, 6 bases remained unmatched. CDR3 nucleotide sequence: TGTGCCAGCAGGCAGACAGGGGTCACCTACGAGCAGTACTTC. Translated: CASRQTGVTYEQYF.

V is TRBV28 and J is TRBJ1-6; no definite D call. Trimming took off 7 bases at V and 5 bases at J, with 18 bases between the two ends. The CDR3 runs 16 residues. The germline V gene has CDR1 MDHEN and CDR2 SYDVKM. The CDR3 region has the DNA TGTGCCAGCACCCTCCGGCGGACCCGCCATAATTCACCCCTCCACTTT. Amino acid sequence: CASTLRRTRHNSPLHF.

The chain has TRBV5-1 and TRBJ1-2; the D gene is possibly TRBD1 (6 bases). CDR1 and CDR2 from the germline V gene are SGHRS and YFSETQ. The V end was cut by 4 bases, the J end by 6 bases, with 16 bases between. This CDR3 is built from 14 residues. CDR3 nucleotides: TGCGCCAGCAGCCCACTAGCTGGGGGCGATGGCTACACCTTC. Translated, it gives CASSPLAGGDGYTF.

With respect to this clone: The junction does not match germline at one end; this may be a read error. This rearrangement joins TRBV7-8 to TRBJ2-7, with 11 bases matching TRBD2. The length of the CDR3 is 16 residues. CDR1 and CDR2 (germline): SGHVS, FQNEAQ. This CDR3 is CASSLGGGTSGARPKF. For the CDR3, the DNA is TGTGCCAGCAGCTTAGGGGGTGGGACTAGCGGAGCCCGCCCAAAATTC. Supplemented by reference TRBV7-8 and TRBJ2-7, the full variable domain reads GAGVSQSPRYKVAKRGQDVALRCDPISGHVSLFWYQQALGQGPEFLTYFQNEAQLDKSGLPSDRFFAERPEGSVSTLKIQRTQQEDSAVYLCASSLGGGTSGARPKFGPGTRLTVT.

This chain joins TRBV19 and TRBJ2-2; D remains ambiguous. In germline, CDR1 is LNHDA, CDR2 SQIVND (reference sequence). This CDR3 spans 14 amino acids. The ends were cut back, 5 bases at V and 6 bases at J, with 13 bases in the middle. The CDR3 sequence is CASSDLTSPGELFF. The CDR3 DNA follows: TGTGCCAGTAGTGATTTAACCTCCCCCGGGGAGCTGTTTTTT.

This chain links TRBV19 with TRBJ2-2; maybe TRBD2 (6 bases). This CDR3 has 16 amino acids. V lost 3 bases, J lost 0 bases, and 11 bases lay in between. Germline V gene lookup returns CDR1 LNHDA and CDR2 SQIVND (reference sequence). CDR3 sequence: CASSMGWRANTGELFF. The CDR3 DNA is TGTGCCAGTAGTATGGGTTGGAGGGCGAACACCGGGGAGCTGTTTTTT.

The chain has TRBV28 and TRBJ2-7, with D possibly TRBD2 on 5 matching bases. This CDR3 has 20 amino acids. Germline CDR1 is MDHEN and CDR2 is SYDVKM. Trimming took 5 bases from V and 5 from J, leaving 34 bases between them. The CDR3 DNA reads as TGTGCCAGCAGTCAGAACCTTGGCTTAGGGCCAGAAGAGGGAACGGACGAGCAGTACTTC. Translated, it gives CASSQNLGLGPEEGTDEQYF.

About this clone itself: The same CDR3 can be traced to other DNA sequences in this sample. The chain carries TRBV27 and TRBJ2-1; D might be TRBD1 (6 bases). The germline V and J ends were trimmed by 2 bases and 7 bases, with 15 bases remaining between them. The CDR3 consists of 15 residues. The V gene's germline CDR1 is MNHEY and CDR2 SMNVEV (reference sequence). The chain's CDR3 is CASSLGQSFYNEQFF. DNA for the CDR3: TGTGCCAGCAGTTTAGGACAGAGTTTTTATAATGAGCAGTTCTTC.

V is TRBV28 and J is TRBJ1-5; a weak D match, TRBD1 (6 bases). Germline CDR1 is MDHEN and CDR2 is SYDVKM. The V end was cut by 5 bases, the J end by 4 bases, with 12 bases between. This CDR3 is built from 14 residues. For the CDR3, the DNA is TGTGCCAGCAGTGTATACAGGGAGAATCAGCCCCAGCATTTT. Amino acid sequence: CASSVYRENQPQHF.